This T cell receptor (beta chain) was identified during a study of T-cell reconstitution after alpha-beta-depleted transplantation in children. Study results and limitations: T-cell counts and diversity were attributed mostly to newly produced T cells one year after transplant. About two months after transplant, alpha-beta T cells reportedly came from several hundred expanded graft clones. In some patients, recipient T cells and intrathymic progenitors surviving conditioning explained high day-60 diversity.

This clonotype was found many times. Its antigen is currently unknown. CDR3 size: 14 residues. V lost 4 bases, J lost 0 bases, and 8 bases lay in between. Germline V gives CDR1 LGHNA, CDR2 YSLEER. TCRbeta library preparation incorporated unique molecular identifiers. Using its own MiXCR run on the PCR reads, TCRdb lists one record per CDR3 protein. Of hundreds of thousands of distinct CDR3 sequences detected, roughly 23% appear once; the ten largest clones hold approximately 14%. The sequences come from PBMCs, mostly from graft donor cells, collected 360 days after TCRalphabeta/CD19-depleted stem cell transplant. This TCR came from a boy in the first two years of life who had a stem cell transplant for acute myeloid leukemia, so the T cells may come from the graft donor. This chain links TRBV4-3 with TRBJ2-3; D remains ambiguous. The CDR3 loop is CASSRSTSTDTQYF. The CDR3 nucleotides are TGCGCCAGCAGCCGATCGACTAGCACAGATACGCAGTATTTT.